One and the same sample provided the 8 T cell receptor beta chains below, sequenced in a study of neurological immune-mediated disorders. TCRdb independently ran MiXCR on the 5' RACE reads; one entry per CDR3 protein. The table shows under 45,000 distinct CDR3 sequences, with 3.5% to 4% occurring only once. Material for sequencing was PBMCs. These receptors all stem from a young man with multiple sclerosis.

There are a few counts of this clonotype. The chain combines TRBV5-1 with TRBJ2-7; 10 bases align to TRBD2. V trimming: 3 bases; J trimming: 3 bases; junction bases outside the gene matches: 6. Germline values: CDR1 SGHRS, CDR2 YFSETQ. The CDR3 sequence is 15 residues long. CDR3 DNA sequence: TGCGCCAGCAGCTCCCTAGCGGGGGTCATCTACGAGCAGTACTTC. This gives the protein CASSSLAGVIYEQYF.

For this clonotype: A junction end diverges from the germline sequence, so it may reflect a read error. The chain is built from TRBV2 and TRBJ1-5; D is undetermined. This CDR3 is 13 amino acids long. Germline loops: CDR1 SNHLY, CDR2 FYNNEI. The CDR3 sequence is CASRWYSNQPQNF. In DNA, the CDR3 is TGTGCCAGCAGATGGTACAGCAATCAGCCCCAGAATTTT.

This clonotype is medium-sized by share. The chain carries TRBV5-6 and TRBJ1-2, with TRBD1 matching over 8 bases. The length of the CDR3 is 14 residues. With V trimmed by 3 bases and J by 8 bases, 9 bases remained unmatched. Germline V gene lookup returns CDR1 SGHDT and CDR2 YYEEEE. In DNA, the CDR3 is TGTGCCAGCAGCTGGGCCAGGGGGCAGTACGGCTACACCTTC. This gives the protein CASSWARGQYGYTF.

In this sample, this clonotype turned up many times. The chain has TRBV5-1 and TRBJ2-5; D ambiguous. The CDR3 has 15 residues. From germline, CDR1 is SGHRS and CDR2 YFSETQ. The V and J ends lost 4 bases and 4 bases respectively, with 17 bases between them. The CDR3 nucleotides are TGCGCCAGCAGCACCTTAGGAGTGTTGGGAGAGACCCAGTACTTC. It encodes CASSTLGVLGETQYF.

Many counts were recorded for this clonotype. The gene calls are TRBV20-1 and TRBJ2-1, with a tentative D call TRBD1 (5 bases). Deletions cut 6 bases from V and 0 bases from J, with 15 bases between. Germline V gene lookup returns CDR1 DFQATT and CDR2 SNEGSKA (reference sequence). CDR3 size: 15 residues. CDR3 loop: CSAPRTSSSYNEQFF. CDR3 nucleotides: TGCAGTGCCCCTCGGACATCGAGCTCCTACAATGAGCAGTTCTTC.

This clonotype was counted ten times or more. J is TRBJ1-1 and V is TRBV6-2 or TRBV6-3, with a possible D match to TRBD1 (5 bases). Germline V gene data show CDR1 as MNHEY and CDR2 as SVGEGT. Trimming cost V 6 bases and J 0 bases, with 20 bases left between them. The CDR3 totals 17 residues. The CDR3 DNA is TGTGCCAGCAGCGATTCGTTCTCGGGACGTATGAACACTGAAGCTTTCTTT. This translates into CASSDSFSGRMNTEAFF.

The sample holds a few counts of this clonotype. This sequence may be a read error, since a much larger clone differs from it by one base. The V gene is TRBV7-2, the J gene TRBJ2-5; a weak D match, TRBD2 (6 bases). Trimming cost V 6 bases and J 1 base, with 15 bases left between them. Germline V CDR1 and CDR2: SGHTA, FQGNSA. The CDR3 runs 15 residues. DNA of the CDR3: TGTGCCAGCAGTTATGGGACTCACATCCAAGAGACCCAGTACTTC. As protein: CASSYGTHIQETQYF.

This clonotype was seen more than once but under ten times. This rearrangement joins TRBV15 to TRBJ2-5; possibly TRBD2 for D (5 bases). The germline V gene has CDR1 LNHNV and CDR2 YYDKDF (reference sequence). Trimming stripped 5 bases from V and 5 bases from J, with 12 bases between. The CDR3 loop spans 13 amino acids. The CDR3 nucleotides are TGTGCCACCAGCCCGAGCCTAGCCGAGACCCAGTACTTC. It specifies CATSPSLAETQYF.